This T cell receptor beta chain was observed in a study of naive and memory T cell subsets. Four PCR rounds used nested alpha and beta constant region primers plus the SP2 primer. Reverse transcription of blood and skin TCR RNA was primed at alpha and beta constant regions. TCRdb ran MiXCR on the 5' RACE reads and lists one entry per CDR3 protein. Here the sample spans tens of thousands of distinct CDR3 sequences, around 8% being singletons. This clonotype has ten or more counts. A UMI-containing oligonucleotide was joined by 3' ligation to the TCR cDNA template. V was cut by 0 bases and J by 4 bases, with 12 bases left in between. The length of the CDR3 is 15 residues. Looked up from germline, CDR1 is MNHEY and CDR2 is SVGEGT.

This clonotype was obtained from a female donor in good health. The chain employs TRBV6-2 or TRBV6-3 and TRBJ1-1, with D unclear. The CDR3 loop is CASSYSPRGFTEAFF. CDR3 DNA: TGTGCCAGCAGTTACTCGCCTAGAGGGTTCACTGAAGCTTTCTTT.